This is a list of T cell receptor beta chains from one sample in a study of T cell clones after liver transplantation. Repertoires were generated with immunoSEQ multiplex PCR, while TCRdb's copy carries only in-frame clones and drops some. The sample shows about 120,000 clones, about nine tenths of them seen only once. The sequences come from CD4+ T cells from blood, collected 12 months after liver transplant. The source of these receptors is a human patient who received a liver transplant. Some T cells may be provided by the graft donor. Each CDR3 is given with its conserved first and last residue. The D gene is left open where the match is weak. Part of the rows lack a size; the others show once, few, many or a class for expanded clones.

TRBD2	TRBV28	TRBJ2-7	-	CASSPGLAGTPYEQYF	TGTGCCAGCAGTCCGGGACTAGCGGGAACTCCCTACGAGCAGTACTTC
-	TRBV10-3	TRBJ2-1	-	CAIRGDPDNEQFF	TGTGCCATCAGGGGGGACCCAGACAATGAGCAGTTCTTC
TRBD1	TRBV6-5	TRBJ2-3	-	CAAGGDRTDTQYF	TGTGCTGCAGGGGGTGATCGCACAGATACGCAGTATTTT
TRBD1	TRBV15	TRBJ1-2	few	CATSSPGTGATAGYTF	TGTGCCACCAGCAGTCCCGGGACAGGGGCTACTGCGGGCTACACCTTC
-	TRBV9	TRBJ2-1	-	CASSAWSLTYNEQFF	TGTGCCAGCAGCGCTTGGAGTCTCACCTACAATGAGCAGTTCTTC
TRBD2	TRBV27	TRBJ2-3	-	CASSPPGLAGVDTQYF	TGTGCCAGCAGTCCGCCGGGACTAGCGGGAGTGGATACGCAGTATTTT
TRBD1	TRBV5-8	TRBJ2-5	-	CASSSGQGGSETQYF	TGTGCCAGCAGCTCGGGACAGGGAGGATCCGAGACCCAGTACTTC
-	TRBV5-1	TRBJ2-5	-	CASSLYARLDQETQYF	TGCGCCAGCAGCTTGTACGCGCGGCTAGATCAAGAGACCCAGTACTTC
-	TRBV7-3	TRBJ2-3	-	CASSFTDTQYF	TGTGCCAGCAGCTTTACAGATACGCAGTATTTT
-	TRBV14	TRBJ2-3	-	CASSPLREGATDTQYF	TGTGCCAGCAGCCCGCTCCGGGAGGGGGCCACAGATACGCAGTATTTT
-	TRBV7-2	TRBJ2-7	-	CASSLTTNSYEQYF	TGTGCCAGCAGCCTAACCACGAACTCCTACGAGCAGTACTTC
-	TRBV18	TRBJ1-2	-	CASSPAAKSGYTF	TGTGCCAGCTCACCTGCAGCCAAAAGTGGCTACACCTTC
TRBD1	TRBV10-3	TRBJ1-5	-	CASKGAGSNQPQHF	TGTGCCTCTAAGGGGGCGGGAAGCAATCAGCCCCAGCATTTT
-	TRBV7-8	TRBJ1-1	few	CASSLTVPGGGLNTEAFF	TGTGCCAGCAGCTTAACCGTTCCAGGTGGGGGGTTAAACACTGAAGCTTTCTTT
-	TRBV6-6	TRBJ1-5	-	CASSPLGTSYGQPQHF	TGTGCCAGCAGCCCCCTTGGGACATCCTATGGGCAGCCCCAGCATTTT
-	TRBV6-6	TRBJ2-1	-	CASRLVDEQFF	TGTGCCAGCAGGCTAGTGGATGAGCAGTTCTTC
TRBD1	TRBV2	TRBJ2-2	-	CAIRTGSFAGELFF	TGTGCCATTCGGACAGGGAGTTTCGCCGGGGAGCTGTTTTTT
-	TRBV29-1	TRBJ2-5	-	CSVEDLETQYF	TGCAGCGTTGAAGATTTGGAGACCCAGTACTTC
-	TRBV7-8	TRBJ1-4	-	CASSLGRVDEKLFF	TGTGCCAGCAGCTTAGGTAGGGTGGACGAAAAACTGTTTTTT